The rows below give T cell receptor beta chains drawn from one sample of a study of OX40 agonist ivuxolimab in advanced cancers. Using immunoSEQ multiplex PCR, the repertoire was profiled, and TCRdb retains in-frame clones only, with some absent. The sample holds fewer than 120,000 clones, about nine tenths seen once. The sequencing here drew on CD4+ or CD8+ T cells sorted from blood, taken in a trial of the OX40 agonist ivuxolimab. The receptors here all came from an adult with an advanced solid tumor such as melanoma, head and neck, liver or kidney cancer. The CDR3 runs from the conserved cysteine through the conserved F or W. The D gene is left open where the match is weak. Clone sizes are given selectively: once, few, many, or a class where the clone is expanded.

- TRBJ2-5 - TRBV7-9 TGTGCCGTCCGTCCAGGAAACCAAGAGACCCAGTACTTC CAVRPGNQETQYF
- TRBJ1-2 - TRBV27 TGTGCCAGCGGATTCAGGAGCACCTATGGCTACACCTTC CASGFRSTYGYTF
- TRBJ2-7 - TRBV2 TGTGCCAGCAGTGTGGCCTACGAGCAGTACTTC CASSVAYEQYF
- TRBJ1-1 - TRBV7-9 TGTGCCAGCAGCCAAGTGGCAGGGGAGAACACTGAAGCTTTCTTT CASSQVAGENTEAFF
- TRBJ1-4 - TRBV4-3 TGCGCCAGCAGTACGACAGGTGTTAATGAAAAACTGTTTTTT CASSTTGVNEKLFF
TRBD1 TRBJ2-2 - TRBV7-9 TGTGCCAGCAGCTATTATGGACAGGGGGCCGGGGAGCTGTTTTTT CASSYYGQGAGELFF
TRBD1 TRBJ1-2 - TRBV9 TGTGCCAGCAGCGTCAATGGACAGGATGGCTACACCTTC CASSVNGQDGYTF
TRBD1 TRBJ2-3 once TRBV7-3 TGTGCCAGCAGCCCCCAATCCACAGGGGGAGATACGCAGTATTTT CASSPQSTGGDTQYF
- TRBJ1-1 - TRBV4-3 TGCGCCAGCAGCGCCCGGGACACTCTGAACACTGAAGCTTTCTTT CASSARDTLNTEAFF
- TRBJ1-1 few TRBV7-3 TGTGCCAGCAGCCCGTTGGGGGGGACCACTGAAGCTTTCTTT CASSPLGGTTEAFF
- TRBJ1-1 - TRBV6-1 TGTGCCAGCACCAATACCTTTAACACTGAAGCTTTCTTT CASTNTFNTEAFF
TRBD1 TRBJ1-5 - TRBV2 TGTGCCAGCAGTCTTACAGGGGGCAATCAGCCCCAGCATTTT CASSLTGGNQPQHF
- TRBJ1-2 - TRBV6-5 - CASSSSGTDQGTNTF
- TRBJ2-2 - TRBV19 TGTGCCAGTAGTATTTCTTGGGGATCGAACACCGGGGAGCTGTTTTTT CASSISWGSNTGELFF
- TRBJ2-7 once TRBV4-2 TGTGCCAGCAGCATCTCTTTTCCTTCCTACGAGCAGTACTTC CASSISFPSYEQYF
- TRBJ2-1 - TRBV15 TGTGCCACCAGCGTACGAACCGGGACTGGGAGCTACAATGAGCAGTTCTTC CATSVRTGTGSYNEQFF
- TRBJ1-1 - TRBV18 TGTGCCAGCTCCCCCTCAAGGGGGACTGAAGCTTTCTTT CASSPSRGTEAFF
TRBD1 TRBJ2-3 - TRBV5-1 TGCGCCAGCAGCCAATCCGGGACAGGGTTCACAGATACGCAGTATTTT CASSQSGTGFTDTQYF
- TRBJ1-6 few TRBV2 TGTGCCAGCAGCCGGGAACAAAACTATTCACCCCTCCACTTT CASSREQNYSPLHF
TRBD1 TRBJ1-6 - TRBV7-2 TGTGCCAGCCGTCCACAGGGGGCAGGTTCACCCCTCCACTTT CASRPQGAGSPLHF
- TRBJ2-5 - TRBV9 TGTGCCAGCAGCGTAGGGACCGATCCGCGAGAGACCCAGTACTTC CASSVGTDPRETQYF
TRBD2 TRBJ2-1 once TRBV28 TGTGCCAGCAGTTTGGGGACTAGCGGCAGCGGGTACAATGAGCAGTTCTTC CASSLGTSGSGYNEQFF
- TRBJ1-2 few TRBV7-8 TGTGCCAGCAGCTTGACCGAGATAAGGGTCGGCTACACCTTC CASSLTEIRVGYTF
- TRBJ2-3 - TRBV7-8 TGTGCCAGCAGGGACTCAGCAGATACGCAGTATTTT CASRDSADTQYF
- TRBJ1-1 - TRBV27 TGTGCCAGCGGTTATGCTTCCCAGGCTTTCTTT CASGYASQAFF
TRBD1 TRBJ1-5 once TRBV28 TGTGCCAGCAGTCGACCTGACAGGGATCGTCAGCCCCAGCATTTT CASSRPDRDRQPQHF
- TRBJ1-3 - TRBV4-3 TGCGCCAGCAGCCAAGATATGGCTCAGGGGTCCGGAAACACCATATATTTT CASSQDMAQGSGNTIYF
TRBD1 TRBJ1-4 - TRBV19 TGTGCCAGTAGTGCCTCCGGGACAGGGGGGGCCACTAATGAAAAACTGTTTTTT CASSASGTGGATNEKLFF
- TRBJ2-3 - TRBV4-3 TGCGCCAGCAGCCAAGATATGAGGACAGATACGCAGTATTTT CASSQDMRTDTQYF
- TRBJ2-1 - TRBV7-9 TGTGCCAGCAGCTTAGACCTCAGGGTCAATGAGCAGTTCTTC CASSLDLRVNEQFF
- TRBJ2-3 - TRBV7-8 TGTGCCAGCAGCTTAGCTACGGGGGGCTGGGATACGCAGTATTTT CASSLATGGWDTQYF
- TRBJ1-6 - TRBV5-4 TGTGCCAGCACCCGCATAGGACTGGATAATTCACCCCTCCACTTT CASTRIGLDNSPLHF
- TRBJ1-2 - TRBV9 TGTGCCAGCAGCGTAGAACAGAACTATGGCTACACCTTC CASSVEQNYGYTF
TRBD1 TRBJ1-4 - TRBV30 TGTGCCTGGAGTCTGACAGGGGGAGGCGAAAAACTGTTTTTT CAWSLTGGGEKLFF
- TRBJ2-3 - TRBV5-1 TGCGCCAGCAGCTTGGTGGCAGCGGTGAACACAGATACGCAGTATTTT CASSLVAAVNTDTQYF
TRBD2 TRBJ2-2 - TRBV9 TGTGCCAGCAGTGCAGGACTAGCAGCGAACACCGGGGAGCTGTTTTTT CASSAGLAANTGELFF
TRBD1 TRBJ1-6 - TRBV7-3 TGTGCCAGCAGGCGGGACAGTAATTCACCCCTCCACTTT CASRRDSNSPLHF
- TRBJ1-1 - TRBV5-1 TGCGCCAGCAGCTTATATGCGGGGAGGAACACTGAAGCTTTCTTT CASSLYAGRNTEAFF
TRBD1 TRBJ2-1 - TRBV4-1 TGCGCCAGCAGCCAAGCAGGGACAGAGTCTAATGAGCAGTTCTTC CASSQAGTESNEQFF
TRBD1 TRBJ1-2 - TRBV9 TGTGCCAGCAGCTCAGGACAGGGCCAACTATATGGCTACACCTTC CASSSGQGQLYGYTF
- TRBJ1-1 - TRBV7-2 TGTGCCAGCAGCTTAATGGGGGGGCCCTTCCTTGAAGCTTTCTTT CASSLMGGPFLEAFF
TRBD2 TRBJ2-1 - TRBV7-9 TGTGCCAGCAGCTCGAGCGGGGGGAATGAGCAGTTCTTC CASSSSGGNEQFF
TRBD1 TRBJ2-5 - TRBV11-1 TGTGCCAGCAGCCCGGGACAGCAAGAGACCCAGTACTTC CASSPGQQETQYF
- TRBJ2-7 - TRBV20-1 TGCAGTGCTCGGACTCTACACGAGCAGTACTTC CSARTLHEQYF
- TRBJ1-4 - TRBV28 TGTGCCAGCAGTTTAAGCAGGCCGGGATATAATGAAAAACTGTTTTTT CASSLSRPGYNEKLFF
- TRBJ1-2 - TRBV27 TGTGCCAGCAGGAGAGACTTGACAGGCAGGGGCTACACCTTC CASRRDLTGRGYTF
- TRBJ1-3 - TRBV19 TGTGCCAGTAGTCTCCAGGGAGGGCCTGGAAACACCATATATTTT CASSLQGGPGNTIYF
- TRBJ2-3 - TRBV7-2 TGTGCCAGCAGCTTACCGAGCACAGATACGCAGTATTTT CASSLPSTDTQYF
- TRBJ2-1 once TRBV6-4 TGTGCCAGCAGTGACACCTGGGGGGACAATGAGCAGTTCTTC CASSDTWGDNEQFF
- TRBJ1-2 - TRBV25-1 TGTGCCAGCAGGCAGGGGTCGGCTACTGGCTACACCTTC CASRQGSATGYTF
- TRBJ2-5 - TRBV5-5 TGTGCCAGCAGCCCGGACGGGGCCAGAGGGGAGACCCAGTACTTC CASSPDGARGETQYF
- TRBJ2-2 - TRBV7-3 TGTGCCAGCAGCTTAAGCATCCCGAACACCGGGGAGCTGTTTTTT CASSLSIPNTGELFF
- TRBJ2-5 - TRBV5-6 TGTGCCAGCAGCTTGGTAGACGGGTCTGAAGAGACCCAGTACTTC CASSLVDGSEETQYF
- TRBJ1-3 once TRBV12-5 TGTGCTAGTGGCCTATTACAGGGCGTCTCTGGAAACACCATATATTTT CASGLLQGVSGNTIYF
TRBD1 TRBJ1-1 - TRBV19 TGTGCCAGTAGTAGAGGACAGGAGAACACTGAAGCTTTCTTT CASSRGQENTEAFF
- TRBJ1-1 - TRBV11-2 TGTGCCAGCAGCCGATTACCCTGGAGGGGTGAAGCTTTCTTT CASSRLPWRGEAFF
- TRBJ2-5 - TRBV20-1 TGCAGTGCTCCCCTGGGGAAGACCCAGTACTTC CSAPLGKTQYF